This T cell receptor (beta chain) was profiled in a study of ipilimumab plus nivolumab after autologous stem cell transplantation. Study at large: A median of about eight nivolumab and 5 ipilimumab doses were given. The myeloma cohort included high-risk transplant-naive patients and patients relapsing within 3 years of a first autologous transplant. General study results and limits: The authors say TCR, Treg and microbiome findings warrant further study.

Germline CDR1 is SGHNT and CDR2 is YENEEA. V gave up 5 bases and J gave up 0 bases; unmatched junction bases: 8. This CDR3 contains 16 residues. A note on this clone: Its antigen remains unidentified.

Patients received nivolumab 3 mg/kg at weeks 1, 4, 7, 10, then fortnightly to week 26. Profiled with immunoSEQ multiplex PCR; TCRdb holds only in-frame clones, not every one. The sample consists of fewer than 10,000 clones, roughly 71% of them appearing once. The sequencing used PBMCs, collected in a trial of ipilimumab plus nivolumab as post-transplant consolidation. This clonotype was obtained from a female donor with multiple myeloma. This chain links TRBV11-3 with TRBJ2-7; 9 nucleotides align to TRBD2. The CDR3 DNA reads TGTGCCAGCAGCCCGTTAAATAGCGGGAGCTCCTACGAGCAGTACTTC. The encoded protein is CASSPLNSGSSYEQYF.